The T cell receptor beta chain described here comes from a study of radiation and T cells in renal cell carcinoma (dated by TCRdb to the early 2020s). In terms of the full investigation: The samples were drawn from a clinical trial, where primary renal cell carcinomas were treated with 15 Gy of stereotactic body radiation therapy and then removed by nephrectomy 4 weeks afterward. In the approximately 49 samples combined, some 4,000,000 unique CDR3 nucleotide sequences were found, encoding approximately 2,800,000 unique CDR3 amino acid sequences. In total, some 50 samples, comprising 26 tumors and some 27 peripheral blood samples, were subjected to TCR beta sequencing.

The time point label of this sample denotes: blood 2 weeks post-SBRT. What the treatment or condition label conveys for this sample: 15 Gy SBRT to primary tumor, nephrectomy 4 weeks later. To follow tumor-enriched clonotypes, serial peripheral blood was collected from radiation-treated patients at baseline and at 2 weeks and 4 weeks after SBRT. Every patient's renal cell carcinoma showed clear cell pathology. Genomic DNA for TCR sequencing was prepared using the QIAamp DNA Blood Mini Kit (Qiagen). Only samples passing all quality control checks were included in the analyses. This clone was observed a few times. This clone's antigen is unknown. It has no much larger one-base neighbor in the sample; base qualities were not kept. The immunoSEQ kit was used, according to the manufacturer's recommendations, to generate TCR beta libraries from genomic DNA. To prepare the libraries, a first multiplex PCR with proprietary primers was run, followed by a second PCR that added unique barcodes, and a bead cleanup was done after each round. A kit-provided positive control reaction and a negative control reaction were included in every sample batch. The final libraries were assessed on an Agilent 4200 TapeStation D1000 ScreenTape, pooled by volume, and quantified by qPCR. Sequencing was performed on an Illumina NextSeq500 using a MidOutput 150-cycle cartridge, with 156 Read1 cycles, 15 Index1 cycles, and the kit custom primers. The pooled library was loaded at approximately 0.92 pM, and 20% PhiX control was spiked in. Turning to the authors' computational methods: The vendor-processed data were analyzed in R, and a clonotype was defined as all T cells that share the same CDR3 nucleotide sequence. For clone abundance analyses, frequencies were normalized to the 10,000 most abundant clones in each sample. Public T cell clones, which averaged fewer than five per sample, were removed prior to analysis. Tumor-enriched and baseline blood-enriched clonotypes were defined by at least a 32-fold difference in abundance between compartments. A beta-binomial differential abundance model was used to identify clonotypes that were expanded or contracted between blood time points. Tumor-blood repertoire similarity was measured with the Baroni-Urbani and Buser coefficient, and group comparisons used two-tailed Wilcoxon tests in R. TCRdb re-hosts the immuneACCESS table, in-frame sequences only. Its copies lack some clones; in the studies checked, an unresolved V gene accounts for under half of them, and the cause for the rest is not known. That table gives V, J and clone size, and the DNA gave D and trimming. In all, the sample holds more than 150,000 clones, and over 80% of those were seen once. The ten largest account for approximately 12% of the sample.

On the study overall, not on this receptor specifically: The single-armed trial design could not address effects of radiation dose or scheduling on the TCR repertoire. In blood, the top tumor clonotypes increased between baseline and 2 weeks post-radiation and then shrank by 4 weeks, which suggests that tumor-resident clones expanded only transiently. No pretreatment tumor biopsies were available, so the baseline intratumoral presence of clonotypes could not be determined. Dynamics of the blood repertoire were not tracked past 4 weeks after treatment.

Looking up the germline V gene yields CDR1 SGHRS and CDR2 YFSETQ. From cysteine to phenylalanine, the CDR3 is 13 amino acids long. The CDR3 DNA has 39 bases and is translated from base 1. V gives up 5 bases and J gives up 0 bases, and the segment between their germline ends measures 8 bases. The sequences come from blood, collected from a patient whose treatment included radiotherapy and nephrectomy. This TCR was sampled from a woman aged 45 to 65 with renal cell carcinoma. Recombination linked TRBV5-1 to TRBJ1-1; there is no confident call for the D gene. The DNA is TGCGCCAGCAGTCCCCGGGTGAACACTGAAGCTTTCTTT. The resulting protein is CASSPRVNTEAFF.